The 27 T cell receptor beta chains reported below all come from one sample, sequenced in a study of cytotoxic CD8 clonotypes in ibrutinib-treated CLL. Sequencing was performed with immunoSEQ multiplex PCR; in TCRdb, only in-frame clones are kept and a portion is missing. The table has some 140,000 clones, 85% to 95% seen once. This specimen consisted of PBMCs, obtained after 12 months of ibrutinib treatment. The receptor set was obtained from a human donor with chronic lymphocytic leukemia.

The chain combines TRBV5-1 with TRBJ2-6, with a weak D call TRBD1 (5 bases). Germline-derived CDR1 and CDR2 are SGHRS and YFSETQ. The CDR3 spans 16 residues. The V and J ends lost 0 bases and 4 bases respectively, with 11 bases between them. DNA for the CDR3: TGCGCCAGCAGCTTGGAAGGGGCGTGGGGGGCCAACGTCCTGACTTTC. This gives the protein CASSLEGAWGANVLTF.

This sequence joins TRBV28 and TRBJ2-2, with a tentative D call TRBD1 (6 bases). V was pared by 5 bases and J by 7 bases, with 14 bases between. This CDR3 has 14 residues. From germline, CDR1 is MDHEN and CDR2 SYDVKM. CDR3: CASSNAGVGGELFF. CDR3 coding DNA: TGTGCCAGCAGTAACGCAGGGGTGGGCGGGGAGCTGTTTTTT.

The CDR3 sequence: CASSQIKDRGNQPQHF. CDR3 DNA sequence: TGTGCCAGCAGCCAAATCAAGGACAGGGGGAATCAGCCCCAGCATTTT. The genes are TRBV6-6 and TRBJ1-5, with TRBD1 identical over 10 bases. After removal of 6 bases from V and 4 bases from J, the junction contained 9 bases not matched to a gene. The CDR3 totals 16 residues. The V gene's germline CDR1 is MNHNY and CDR2 SVGAGI (reference sequence).

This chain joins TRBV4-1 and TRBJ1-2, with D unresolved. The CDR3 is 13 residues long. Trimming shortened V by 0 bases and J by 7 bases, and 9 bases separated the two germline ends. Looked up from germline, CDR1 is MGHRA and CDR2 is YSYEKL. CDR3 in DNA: TGCGCCAGCAGCCAAGATCTGCGAACTGGCTACACCTTC. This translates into CASSQDLRTGYTF.

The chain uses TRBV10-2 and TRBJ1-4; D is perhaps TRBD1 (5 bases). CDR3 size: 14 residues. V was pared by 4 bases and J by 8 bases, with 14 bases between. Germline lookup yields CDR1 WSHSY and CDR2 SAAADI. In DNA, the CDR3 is TGCGCCAGCAGTGTTGGGGGGGATCGCGAAAAACTGTTTTTT. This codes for CASSVGGDREKLFF.

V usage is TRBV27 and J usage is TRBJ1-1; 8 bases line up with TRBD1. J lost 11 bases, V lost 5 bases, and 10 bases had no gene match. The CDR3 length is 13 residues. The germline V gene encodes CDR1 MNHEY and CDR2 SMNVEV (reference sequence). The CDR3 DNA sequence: TGTGCCAGCAGTCCATCAACAGGGGGAACGGCTTTCTTT. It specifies CASSPSTGGTAFF.

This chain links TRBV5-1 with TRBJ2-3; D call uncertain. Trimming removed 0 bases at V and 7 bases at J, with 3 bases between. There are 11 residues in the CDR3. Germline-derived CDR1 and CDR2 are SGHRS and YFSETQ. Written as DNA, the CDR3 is TGCGCCAGCAGCTTGGAAAATACGCAGTATTTT. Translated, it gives CASSLENTQYF.

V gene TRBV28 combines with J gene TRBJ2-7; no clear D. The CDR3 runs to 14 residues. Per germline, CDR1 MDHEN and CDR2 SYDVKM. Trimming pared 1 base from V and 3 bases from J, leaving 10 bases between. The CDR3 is CASSLFMVFYEQYF. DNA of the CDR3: TGTGCCAGCAGTTTATTCATGGTCTTCTACGAGCAGTACTTC.

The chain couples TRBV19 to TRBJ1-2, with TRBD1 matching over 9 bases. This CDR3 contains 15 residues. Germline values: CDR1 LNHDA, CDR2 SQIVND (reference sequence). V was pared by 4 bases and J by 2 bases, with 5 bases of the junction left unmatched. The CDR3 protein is CASSRAGTGNYGYTF. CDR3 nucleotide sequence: TGTGCCAGTAGTAGAGCCGGGACAGGGAACTATGGCTACACCTTC. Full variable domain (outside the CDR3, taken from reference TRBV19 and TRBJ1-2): DGGITQSPKYLFRKEGQNVTLSCEQNLNHDAMYWYRQDPGQGLRLIYYSQIVNDFQKGDIAEGYSVSREKKESFPLTVTSAQKNPTAFYLCASSRAGTGNYGYTFGSGTRLTVV.

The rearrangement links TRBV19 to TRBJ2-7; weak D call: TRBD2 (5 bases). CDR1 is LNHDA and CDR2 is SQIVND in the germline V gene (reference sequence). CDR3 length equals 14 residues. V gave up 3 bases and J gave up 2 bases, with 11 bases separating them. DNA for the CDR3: TGTGCCAGTAGTATCCCGGGGAGCCCCTACGAGCAGTACTTC. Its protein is CASSIPGSPYEQYF.

The CDR3 region is CATSRDITGNTIYF. The CDR3 nucleotides are TGTGCCACCAGCAGGGACATCACTGGAAACACCATATATTTT. V gene TRBV15 combines with J gene TRBJ1-3; the D gene is possibly TRBD1 (5 bases). CDR1 LNHNV and CDR2 YYDKDF come from the germline V gene (reference sequence). The length of the CDR3 is 14 residues. Trimming took 3 bases from V and 2 from J, leaving 8 bases between them.

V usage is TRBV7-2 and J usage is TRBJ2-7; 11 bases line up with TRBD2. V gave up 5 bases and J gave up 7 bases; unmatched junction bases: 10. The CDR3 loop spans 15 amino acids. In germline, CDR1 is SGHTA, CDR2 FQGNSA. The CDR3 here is CASSPQLAGADEQYF. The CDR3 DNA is TGTGCCAGCAGCCCCCAACTAGCGGGAGCTGATGAGCAGTACTTC.

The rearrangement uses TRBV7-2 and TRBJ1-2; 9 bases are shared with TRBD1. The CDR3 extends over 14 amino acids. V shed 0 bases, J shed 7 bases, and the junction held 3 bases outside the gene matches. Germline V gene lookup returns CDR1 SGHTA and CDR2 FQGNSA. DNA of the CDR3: TGTGCCAGCAGCTTAGCTCGGACAGGGGTTGGCTACACCTTC. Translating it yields CASSLARTGVGYTF.

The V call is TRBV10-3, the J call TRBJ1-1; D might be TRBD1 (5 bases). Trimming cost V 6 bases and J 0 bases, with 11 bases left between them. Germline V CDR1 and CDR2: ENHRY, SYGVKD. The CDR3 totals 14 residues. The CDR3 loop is CAISAGGMNTEAFF. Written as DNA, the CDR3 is TGTGCCATCAGCGCTGGGGGGATGAACACTGAAGCTTTCTTT.

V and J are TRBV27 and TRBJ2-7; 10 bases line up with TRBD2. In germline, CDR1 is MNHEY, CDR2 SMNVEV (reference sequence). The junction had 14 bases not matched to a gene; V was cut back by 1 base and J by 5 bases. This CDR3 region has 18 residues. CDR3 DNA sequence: TGTGCCAGCAGTTTATATTTCGGAGCGGGAGGGCCGGCCCACGAGCAGTACTTC. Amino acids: CASSLYFGAGGPAHEQYF.

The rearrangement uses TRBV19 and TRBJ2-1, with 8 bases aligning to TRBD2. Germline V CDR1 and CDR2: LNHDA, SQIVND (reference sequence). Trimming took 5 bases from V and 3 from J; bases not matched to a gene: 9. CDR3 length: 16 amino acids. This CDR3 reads CASSSKTGGLYNEQFF. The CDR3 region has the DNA TGTGCCAGTAGTTCTAAAACGGGAGGGCTCTACAATGAGCAGTTCTTC.

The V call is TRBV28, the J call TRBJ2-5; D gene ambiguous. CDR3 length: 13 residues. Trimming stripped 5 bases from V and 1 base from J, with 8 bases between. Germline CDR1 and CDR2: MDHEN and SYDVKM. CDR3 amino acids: CASSVPAQETQYF. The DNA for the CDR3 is TGTGCCAGCAGTGTCCCAGCCCAAGAGACCCAGTACTTC.

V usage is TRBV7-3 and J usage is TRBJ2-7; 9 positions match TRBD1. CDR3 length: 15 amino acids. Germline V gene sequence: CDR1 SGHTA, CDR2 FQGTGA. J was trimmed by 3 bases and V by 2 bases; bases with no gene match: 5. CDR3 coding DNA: TGTGCCAGCAGCTTACGCCCGGACAGGGGCTACGAGCAGTACTTC. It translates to CASSLRPDRGYEQYF.

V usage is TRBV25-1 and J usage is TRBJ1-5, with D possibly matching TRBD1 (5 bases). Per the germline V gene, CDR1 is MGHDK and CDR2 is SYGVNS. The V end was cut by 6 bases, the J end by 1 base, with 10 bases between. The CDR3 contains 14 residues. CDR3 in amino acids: CASSGHLSNQPQHF. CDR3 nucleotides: TGTGCCAGCAGCGGACATTTGAGCAATCAGCCCCAGCATTTT.

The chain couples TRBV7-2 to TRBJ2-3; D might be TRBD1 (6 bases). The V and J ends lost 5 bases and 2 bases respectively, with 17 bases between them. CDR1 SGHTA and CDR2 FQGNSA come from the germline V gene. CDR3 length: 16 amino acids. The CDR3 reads CASSRRGRQATDTQYF. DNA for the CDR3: TGTGCCAGCAGCCGCCGAGGGCGACAGGCCACAGATACGCAGTATTTT.

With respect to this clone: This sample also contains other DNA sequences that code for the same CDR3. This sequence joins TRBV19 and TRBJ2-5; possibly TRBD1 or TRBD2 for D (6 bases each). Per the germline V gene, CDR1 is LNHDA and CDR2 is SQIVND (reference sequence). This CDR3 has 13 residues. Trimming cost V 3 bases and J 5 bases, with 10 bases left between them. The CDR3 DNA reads TGTGCCAGTAGTATCGGGGGCTTCGAGACCCAGTACTTC. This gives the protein CASSIGGFETQYF. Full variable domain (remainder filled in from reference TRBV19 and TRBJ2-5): DGGITQSPKYLFRKEGQNVTLSCEQNLNHDAMYWYRQDPGQGLRLIYYSQIVNDFQKGDIAEGYSVSREKKESFPLTVTSAQKNPTAFYLCASSIGGFETQYFGPGTRLLVL.

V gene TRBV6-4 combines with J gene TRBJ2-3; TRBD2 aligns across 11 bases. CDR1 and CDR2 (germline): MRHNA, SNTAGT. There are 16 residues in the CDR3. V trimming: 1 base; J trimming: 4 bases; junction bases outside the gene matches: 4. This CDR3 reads CASSDLAGGPADTQYF. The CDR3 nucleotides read TGTGCCAGCAGTGACTTAGCGGGAGGGCCAGCAGATACGCAGTATTTT.

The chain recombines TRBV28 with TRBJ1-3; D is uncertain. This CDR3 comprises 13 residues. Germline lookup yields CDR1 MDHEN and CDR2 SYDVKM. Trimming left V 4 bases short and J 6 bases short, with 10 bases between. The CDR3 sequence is CASSSGSENTIYF. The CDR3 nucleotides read TGTGCCAGCAGTTCGGGGAGTGAAAACACCATATATTTT.

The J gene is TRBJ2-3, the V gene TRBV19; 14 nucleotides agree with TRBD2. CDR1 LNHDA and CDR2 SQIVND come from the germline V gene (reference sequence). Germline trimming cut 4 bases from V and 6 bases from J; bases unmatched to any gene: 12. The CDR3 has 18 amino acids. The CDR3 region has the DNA TGTGCCAGTAGTACGCCTAGACTAGCGGGAGGGCCGGGTGATACGCAGTATTTT. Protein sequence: CASSTPRLAGGPGDTQYF.

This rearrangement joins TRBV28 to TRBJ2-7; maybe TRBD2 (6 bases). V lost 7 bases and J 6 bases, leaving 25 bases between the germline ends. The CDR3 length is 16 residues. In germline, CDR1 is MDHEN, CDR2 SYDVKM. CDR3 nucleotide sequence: TGTGCCAGCAAAAGCACTCAGACTAGAAGGTTTGGCGAGCAGTACTTC. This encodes CASKSTQTRRFGEQYF.

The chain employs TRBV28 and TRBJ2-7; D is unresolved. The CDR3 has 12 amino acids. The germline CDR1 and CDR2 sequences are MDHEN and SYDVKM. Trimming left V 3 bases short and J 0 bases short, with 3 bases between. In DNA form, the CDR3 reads TGTGCCAGCAGTTTTATCTCCTACGAGCAGTACTTC. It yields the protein CASSFISYEQYF. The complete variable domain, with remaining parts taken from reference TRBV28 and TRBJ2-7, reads DVKVTQSSRYLVKRTGEKVFLECVQDMDHENMFWYRQDPGLGLRLIYFSYDVKMKEKGDIPEGYSVSREKKERFSLILESASTNQTSMYLCASSFISYEQYFGPGTRLTVT.

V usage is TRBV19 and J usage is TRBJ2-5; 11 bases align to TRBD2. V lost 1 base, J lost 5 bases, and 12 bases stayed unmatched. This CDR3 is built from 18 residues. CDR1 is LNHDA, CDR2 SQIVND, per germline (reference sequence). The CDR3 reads CASSIGLAGLHIRETQYF. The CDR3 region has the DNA TGTGCCAGTAGTATAGGACTAGCGGGACTGCATATTAGGGAGACCCAGTACTTC.